The clone carrying this T cell receptor beta chain appeared once. Its antigen is unknown. These data originate in a study of T cell responses to AZD1222 COVID-19 vaccine. Notes on the study in general: Spike-specific TCR breadth and depth both grew after two AZD1222 doses.

Profiling relied on immunoSEQ multiplex PCR, and the TCRdb table lists in-frame clones only, not all of them. The sample includes 100,000 or so clones, around 90% of them seen just once. Per germline, CDR1 SGHAT and CDR2 FQNNGV. The CDR3 totals 16 residues. The V end lost 5 bases, the J end lost 0 bases, and 11 bases lay between the germline ends. Here the sequenced sample was peripheral blood, taken on day 0 of AZD1222 vaccination. This clonotype originated in an adult in good health. This chain connects TRBV11-2 to TRBJ2-6; no clear D gene. The CDR3 DNA follows: TGTGCCAGCAGCATTCGGGTCCTCTCTGGGGCCAACGTCCTGACTTTC. Protein product: CASSIRVLSGANVLTF.